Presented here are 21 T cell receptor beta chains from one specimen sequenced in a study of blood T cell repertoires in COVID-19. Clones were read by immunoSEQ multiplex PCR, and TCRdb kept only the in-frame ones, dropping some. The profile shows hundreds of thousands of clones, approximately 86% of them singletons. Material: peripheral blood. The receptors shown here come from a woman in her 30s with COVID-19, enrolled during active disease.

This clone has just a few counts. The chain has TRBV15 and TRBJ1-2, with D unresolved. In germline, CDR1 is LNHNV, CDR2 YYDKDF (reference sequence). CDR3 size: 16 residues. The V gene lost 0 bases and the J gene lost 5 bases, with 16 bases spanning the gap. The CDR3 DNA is TGTGCCACCAGCAGAGATGGGAGACCCCAGGAGTATGGCTACACCTTC. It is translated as CATSRDGRPQEYGYTF.

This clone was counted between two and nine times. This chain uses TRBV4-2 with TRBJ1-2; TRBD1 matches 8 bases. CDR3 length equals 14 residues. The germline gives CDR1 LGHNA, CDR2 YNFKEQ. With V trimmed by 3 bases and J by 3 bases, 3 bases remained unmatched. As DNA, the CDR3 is TGTGCCAGCAGCCAGGAGACAGGGGACTATGGCTACACCTTC. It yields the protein CASSQETGDYGYTF.

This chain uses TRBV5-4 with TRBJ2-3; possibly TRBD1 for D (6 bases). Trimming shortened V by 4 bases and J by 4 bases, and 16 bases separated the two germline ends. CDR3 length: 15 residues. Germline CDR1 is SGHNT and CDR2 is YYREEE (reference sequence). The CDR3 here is CASSAGQHFADTQYF. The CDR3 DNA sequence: TGTGCCAGCAGCGCTGGACAGCACTTCGCAGATACGCAGTATTTT.

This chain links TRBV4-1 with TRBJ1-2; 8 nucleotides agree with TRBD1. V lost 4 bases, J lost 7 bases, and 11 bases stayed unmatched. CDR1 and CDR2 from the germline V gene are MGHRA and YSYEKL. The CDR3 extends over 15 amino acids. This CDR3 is CASSPSDRDRLGYTF. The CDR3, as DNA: TGCGCCAGCAGCCCATCGGACAGGGATCGTCTTGGCTACACCTTC.

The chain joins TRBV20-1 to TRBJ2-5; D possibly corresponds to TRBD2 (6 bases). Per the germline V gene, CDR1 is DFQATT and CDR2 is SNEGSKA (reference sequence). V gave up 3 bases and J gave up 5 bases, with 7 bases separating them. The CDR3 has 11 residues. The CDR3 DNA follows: TGCAGTGCTAGTGCGGGGGAGACCCAGTACTTC. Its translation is CSASAGETQYF.

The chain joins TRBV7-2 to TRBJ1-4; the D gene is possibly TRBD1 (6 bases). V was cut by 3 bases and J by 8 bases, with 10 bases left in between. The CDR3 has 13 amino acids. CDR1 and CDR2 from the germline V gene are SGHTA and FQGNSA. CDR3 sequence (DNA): TGTGCCAGCAGCTTCAGGGGTGGGGAAAAACTGTTTTTT. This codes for CASSFRGGEKLFF.

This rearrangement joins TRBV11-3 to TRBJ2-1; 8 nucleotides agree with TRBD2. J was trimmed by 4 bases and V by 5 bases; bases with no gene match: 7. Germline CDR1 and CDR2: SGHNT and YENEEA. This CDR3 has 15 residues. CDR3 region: CASSATSGLYNEQFF. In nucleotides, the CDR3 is TGTGCCAGCAGCGCCACTAGCGGCCTGTACAATGAGCAGTTCTTC.

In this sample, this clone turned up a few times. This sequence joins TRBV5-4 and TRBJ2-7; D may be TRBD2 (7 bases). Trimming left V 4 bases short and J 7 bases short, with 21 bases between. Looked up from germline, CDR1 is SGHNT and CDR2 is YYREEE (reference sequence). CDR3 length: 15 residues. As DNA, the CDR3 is TGTGCCAGCAGCCCCAGCGCGGGGGCCTTTGGTGAGCAGTACTTC. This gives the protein CASSPSAGAFGEQYF.

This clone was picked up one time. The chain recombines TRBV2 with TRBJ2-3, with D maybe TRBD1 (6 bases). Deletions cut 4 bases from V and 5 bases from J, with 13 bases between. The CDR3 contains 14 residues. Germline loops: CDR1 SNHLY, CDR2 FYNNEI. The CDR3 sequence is CASSGEGVGDTQYF. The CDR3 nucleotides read TGTGCCAGCAGTGGTGAGGGGGTAGGAGATACGCAGTATTTT.

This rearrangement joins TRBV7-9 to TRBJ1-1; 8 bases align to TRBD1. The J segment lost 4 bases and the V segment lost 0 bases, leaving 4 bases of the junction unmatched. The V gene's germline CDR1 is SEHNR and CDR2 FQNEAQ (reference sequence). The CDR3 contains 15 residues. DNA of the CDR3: TGTGCCAGCAGCTTAGCTCAGGGGGCGGGCACTGAAGCTTTCTTT. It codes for CASSLAQGAGTEAFF.

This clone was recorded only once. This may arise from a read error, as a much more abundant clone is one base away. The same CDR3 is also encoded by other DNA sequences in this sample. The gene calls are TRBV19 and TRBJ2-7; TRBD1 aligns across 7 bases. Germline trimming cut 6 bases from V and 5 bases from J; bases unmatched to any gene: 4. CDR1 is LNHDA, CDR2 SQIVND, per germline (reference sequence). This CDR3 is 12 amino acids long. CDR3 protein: CASRRQGDEQYF. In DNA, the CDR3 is TGTGCCAGTAGGAGGCAGGGGGACGAGCAGTACTTC.

The CDR3 coding sequence is TGTGCCAGCAGGGTTCAGCGGGGGGGGGAGTTCTTC. Amino acid sequence: CASRVQRGGEFF. The chain recombines TRBV28 with TRBJ2-1; TRBD2 agrees at 10 bases. From germline, CDR1 is MDHEN and CDR2 SYDVKM. Unmatched junction bases numbered 7, after V lost 6 bases and J lost 14 bases. CDR3 length: 12 residues.

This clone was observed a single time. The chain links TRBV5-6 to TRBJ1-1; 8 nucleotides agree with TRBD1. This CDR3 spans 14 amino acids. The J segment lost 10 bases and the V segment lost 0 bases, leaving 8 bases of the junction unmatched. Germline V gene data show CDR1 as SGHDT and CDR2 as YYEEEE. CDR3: CASSLDSGTGGAFF. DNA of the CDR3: TGTGCCAGCAGCTTGGATTCGGGAACAGGGGGAGCTTTCTTT. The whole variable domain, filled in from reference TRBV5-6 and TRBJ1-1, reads DAGVTQSPTHLIKTRGQQVTLRCSPKSGHDTVSWYQQALGQGPQFIFQYYEEEERQRGNFPDRFSGHQFPNYSSELNVNALLLGDSALYLCASSLDSGTGGAFFGQGTRLTVV.

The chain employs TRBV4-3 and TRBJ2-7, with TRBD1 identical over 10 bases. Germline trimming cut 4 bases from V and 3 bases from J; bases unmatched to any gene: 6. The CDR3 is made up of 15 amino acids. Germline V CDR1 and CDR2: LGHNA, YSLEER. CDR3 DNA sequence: TGCGCCAGCAGCCCAGACGGGACAGGGGACTACGAGCAGTACTTC. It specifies CASSPDGTGDYEQYF.

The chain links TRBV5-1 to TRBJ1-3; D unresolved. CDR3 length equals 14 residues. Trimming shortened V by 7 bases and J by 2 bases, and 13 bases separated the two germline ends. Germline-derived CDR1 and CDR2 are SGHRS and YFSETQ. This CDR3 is CASRSGSTGNTIYF. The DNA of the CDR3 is TGCGCCAGCCGGTCGGGGAGTACTGGAAACACCATATATTTT. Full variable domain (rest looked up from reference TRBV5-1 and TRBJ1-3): KAGVTQTPRYLIKTRGQQVTLSCSPISGHRSVSWYQQTPGQGLQFLFEYFSETQRNKGNFPGRFSGRQFSNSRSEMNVSTLELGDSALYLCASRSGSTGNTIYFGEGSWLTVV.

The CDR3 DNA follows: TGTGCCAGCAGTTTTGGGACAGCCGGACTCTATGGCTACACCTTC. This sequence encodes CASSFGTAGLYGYTF. V and J are TRBV6-5 and TRBJ1-2; 7 nucleotides align to TRBD1. This CDR3 comprises 15 residues. In germline, CDR1 is MNHEY, CDR2 SVGAGI. V was pared by 4 bases and J by 4 bases, with 9 bases of the junction left unmatched.

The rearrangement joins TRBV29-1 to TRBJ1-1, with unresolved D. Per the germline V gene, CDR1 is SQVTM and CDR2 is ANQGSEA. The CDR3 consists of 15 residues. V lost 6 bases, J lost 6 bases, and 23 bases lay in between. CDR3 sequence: CSVQPKFKPVSEAFF. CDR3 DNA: TGCAGCGTCCAACCTAAGTTTAAACCCGTCTCTGAAGCTTTCTTT.

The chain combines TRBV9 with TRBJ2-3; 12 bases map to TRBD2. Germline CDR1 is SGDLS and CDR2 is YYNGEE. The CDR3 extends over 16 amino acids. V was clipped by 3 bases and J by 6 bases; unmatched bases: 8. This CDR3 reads CASSGTSGAPRDTQYF. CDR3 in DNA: TGTGCCAGCAGCGGGACTAGCGGGGCCCCGAGGGATACGCAGTATTTT.

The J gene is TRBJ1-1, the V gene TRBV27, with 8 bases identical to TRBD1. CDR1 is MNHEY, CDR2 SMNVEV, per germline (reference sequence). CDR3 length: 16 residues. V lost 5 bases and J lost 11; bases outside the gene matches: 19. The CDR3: CASSRYRGAGEVEAFF. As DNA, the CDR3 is TGTGCCAGCAGTAGATACAGGGGGGCGGGTGAAGTGGAGGCTTTCTTT.

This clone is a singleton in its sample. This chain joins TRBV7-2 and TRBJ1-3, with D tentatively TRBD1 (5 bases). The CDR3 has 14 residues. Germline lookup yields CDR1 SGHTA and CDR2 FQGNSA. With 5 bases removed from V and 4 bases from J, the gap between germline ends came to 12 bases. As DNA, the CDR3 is TGTGCCAGCAGCCCCCCGACAGCCGGAAACACCATATATTTT. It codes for CASSPPTAGNTIYF. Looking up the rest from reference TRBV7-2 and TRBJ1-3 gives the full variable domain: GAGVSQSPSNKVTEKGKDVELRCDPISGHTALYWYRQSLGQGLEFLIYFQGNSAPDKSGLPSDRFSAERTGGSVSTLTIQRTQQEDSAVYLCASSPPTAGNTIYFGEGSWLTVV.

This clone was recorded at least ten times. Here the CDR3 reads CASTLGTSVYEQYF. DNA for the CDR3: TGTGCCAGCACACTTGGGACTAGCGTCTACGAGCAGTACTTC. V is TRBV7-9 and J is TRBJ2-7; 10 nucleotides line up with TRBD2. CDR3 size: 14 residues. Per germline, CDR1 SEHNR and CDR2 FQNEAQ (reference sequence). V lost 7 bases and J lost 3; bases outside the gene matches: 6.